The 7 T cell receptor beta chains listed next were all sequenced from one sample in a study of blood T cells in healthy people across ages. Using a J-beta primer mix together with a sample-barcoded 5' primer, a second PCR was run for about 7 to 12 cycles. TCRdb re-called the 5' RACE reads through MiXCR, storing one row per CDR3 protein. The table records 1.2 million to 1.5 million distinct CDR3 sequences, around 39% of them present only once. The specimen was blood. Receptors originate from a woman in her late teens or twenties in good health.

This clonotype was recorded a few times. The chain couples TRBV5-1 to TRBJ2-3; 7 bases match TRBD1. The germline CDR1 and CDR2 sequences are SGHRS and YFSETQ. The CDR3 runs to 16 residues. The V gene end was trimmed by 0 bases and the J gene end by 7 bases; junction bases not matched to a gene: 11. The CDR3: CASSLAKGATIHTQYF. The CDR3 nucleotides read TGCGCCAGCAGCTTGGCCAAGGGGGCCACCATCCATACGCAGTATTTT.

This clonotype was seen a few times. The rearrangement joins TRBV7-2 to TRBJ2-7, with no clear D. The CDR3 contains 15 residues. V lost 0 bases to trimming and J lost 4 bases, with 13 bases between them. Germline CDR1 SGHTA, CDR2 FQGNSA. The CDR3 spells CASSLADRTTYEQYF. The CDR3 DNA is TGTGCCAGCAGCTTAGCGGATAGGACCACGTACGAGCAGTACTTC. Full variable domain (outside the CDR3, taken from reference TRBV7-2 and TRBJ2-7): GAGVSQSPSNKVTEKGKDVELRCDPISGHTALYWYRQSLGQGLEFLIYFQGNSAPDKSGLPSDRFSAERTGGSVSTLTIQRTQQEDSAVYLCASSLADRTTYEQYFGPGTRLTVT.

This clonotype was seen a single time. The genes are TRBV5-5 and TRBJ2-5; TRBD1 matches 8 bases. The CDR3 runs to 16 residues. CDR1 and CDR2 (germline): SGHKS, YYEKEE (reference sequence). V was pared by 4 bases and J by 2 bases, with 10 bases of the junction left unmatched. The CDR3 protein is CASSPRTGRQQETQYF. As DNA, the CDR3 is TGTGCCAGCAGCCCTAGGACAGGGCGTCAACAAGAGACCCAGTACTTC. The variable domain in full, completed from reference TRBV5-5 and TRBJ2-5, reads DAGVTQSPTHLIKTRGQQVTLRCSPISGHKSVSWYQQVLGQGPQFIFQYYEKEERGRGNFPDRFSARQFPNYSSELNVNALLLGDSALYLCASSPRTGRQQETQYFGPGTRLLVL.

CDR3 DNA sequence: TGTGCCAGCAGCGACCCCCCTAGCGGGGGGTCCCTAGATACGCAGTATTTT. Residues: CASSDPPSGGSLDTQYF. The V gene is TRBV7-9, the J gene TRBJ2-3, with 11 bases matching TRBD2. Germline trimming cut 5 bases from V and 5 bases from J; bases unmatched to any gene: 12. The CDR3 contains 17 residues. Germline assignment: CDR1 SEHNR and CDR2 FQNEAQ (reference sequence).

The V call is TRBV4-2, the J call TRBJ1-5, with D possibly matching TRBD1 (5 bases). Germline loops: CDR1 LGHNA, CDR2 YNFKEQ. This CDR3 is 13 amino acids long. The ends were cut back, 5 bases at V and 5 bases at J, with 10 bases in the middle. CDR3: CASSYDSDQPQHF. The CDR3 bases are TGTGCCAGCAGCTACGACAGTGATCAGCCCCAGCATTTT.

This clonotype was seen a few times. The chain couples TRBV28 to TRBJ2-5, with D possibly called TRBD1 or TRBD2 (6 bases each). The CDR3 loop spans 15 amino acids. CDR1 MDHEN and CDR2 SYDVKM come from the germline V gene. V was shortened by 3 bases and J by 11 bases, with 22 bases between the two germline ends. CDR3 in DNA: TGTGCCAGCAGTTTGGGCGGGATAGGGGGACATGAGCAGTACTTC. It encodes CASSLGGIGGHEQYF.

This clonotype was counted a few times. Just one base apart from a much larger clone, this may be a read error. The J gene is TRBJ2-7, the V gene TRBV28, with no clear D. The germline V gene encodes CDR1 MDHEN and CDR2 SYDVKM. There are 11 residues in the CDR3. V lost 6 bases and J 2 bases, leaving 5 bases between the germline ends. The CDR3 loop is CASRDPYEQYF. In DNA form, the CDR3 reads TGTGCCAGCAGGGACCCCTACGAGCAGTACTTC.